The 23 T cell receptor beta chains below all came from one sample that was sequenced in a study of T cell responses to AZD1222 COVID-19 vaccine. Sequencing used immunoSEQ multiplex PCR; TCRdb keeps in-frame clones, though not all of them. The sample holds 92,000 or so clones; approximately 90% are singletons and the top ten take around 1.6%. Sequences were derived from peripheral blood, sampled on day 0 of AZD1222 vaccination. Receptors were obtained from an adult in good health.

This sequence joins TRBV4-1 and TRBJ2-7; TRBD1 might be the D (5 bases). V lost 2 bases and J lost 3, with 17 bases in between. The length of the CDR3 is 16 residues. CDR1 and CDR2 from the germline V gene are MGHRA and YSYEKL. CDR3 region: CASSQLNGVTDYEQYF. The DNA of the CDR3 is TGCGCCAGCAGCCAACTGAATGGGGTGACAGACTACGAGCAGTACTTC.

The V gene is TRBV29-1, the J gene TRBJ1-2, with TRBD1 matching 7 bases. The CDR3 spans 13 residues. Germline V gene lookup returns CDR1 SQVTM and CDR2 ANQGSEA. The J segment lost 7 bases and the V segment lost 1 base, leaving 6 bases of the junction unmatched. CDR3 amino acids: CSVEVTGVGGYTF. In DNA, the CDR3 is TGCAGCGTTGAAGTAACAGGGGTTGGTGGCTACACCTTC. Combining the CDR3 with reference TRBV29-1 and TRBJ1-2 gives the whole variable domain SAVISQKPSRDICQRGTSLTIQCQVDSQVTMMFWYRQQPGQSLTLIATANQGSEATYESGFVIDKFPISRPNLTFSTLTVSNMSPEDSSIYLCSVEVTGVGGYTFGSGTRLTVV.

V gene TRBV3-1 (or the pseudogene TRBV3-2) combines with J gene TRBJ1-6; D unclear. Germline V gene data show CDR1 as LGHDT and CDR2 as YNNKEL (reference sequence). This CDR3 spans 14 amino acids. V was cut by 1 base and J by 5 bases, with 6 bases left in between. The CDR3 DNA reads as TGTGCCAGCAGCCAAGTCGGGGATAATTCACCCCTCCACTTT. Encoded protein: CASSQVGDNSPLHF.

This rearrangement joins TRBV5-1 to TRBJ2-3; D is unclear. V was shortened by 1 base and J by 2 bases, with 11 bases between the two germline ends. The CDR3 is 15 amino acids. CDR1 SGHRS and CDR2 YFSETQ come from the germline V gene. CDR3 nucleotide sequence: TGCGCCAGCAGCTTGCTCAGGTCATACACAGATACGCAGTATTTT. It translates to CASSLLRSYTDTQYF.

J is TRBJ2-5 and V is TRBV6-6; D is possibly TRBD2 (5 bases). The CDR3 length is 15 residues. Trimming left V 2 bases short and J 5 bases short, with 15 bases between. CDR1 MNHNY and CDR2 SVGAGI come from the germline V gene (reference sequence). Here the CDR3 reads CASSYILVSGETQYF. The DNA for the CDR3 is TGTGCCAGCAGTTACATCTTAGTTTCGGGGGAGACCCAGTACTTC.

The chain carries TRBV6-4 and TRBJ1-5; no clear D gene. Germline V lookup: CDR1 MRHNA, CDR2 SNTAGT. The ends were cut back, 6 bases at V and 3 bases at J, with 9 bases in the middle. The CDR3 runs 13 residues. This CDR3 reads CASSVGPNQPQHF. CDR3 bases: TGTGCCAGCAGCGTGGGTCCCAATCAGCCCCAGCATTTT.

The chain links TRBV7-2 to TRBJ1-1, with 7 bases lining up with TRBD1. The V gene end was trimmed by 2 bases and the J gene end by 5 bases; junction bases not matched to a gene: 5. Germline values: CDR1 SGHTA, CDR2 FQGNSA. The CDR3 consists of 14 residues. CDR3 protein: CASSLRQGGTEAFF. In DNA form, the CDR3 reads TGTGCCAGCAGCTTAAGACAGGGCGGGACTGAAGCTTTCTTT.

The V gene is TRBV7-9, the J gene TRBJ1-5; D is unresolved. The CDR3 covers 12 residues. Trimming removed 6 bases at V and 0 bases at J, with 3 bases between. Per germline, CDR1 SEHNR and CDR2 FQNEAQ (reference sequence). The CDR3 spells CASSNSNQPQHF. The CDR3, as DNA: TGTGCCAGCAGTAATAGCAATCAGCCCCAGCATTTT. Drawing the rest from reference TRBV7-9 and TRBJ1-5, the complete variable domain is DTGVSQNPRHKITKRGQNVTFRCDPISEHNRLYWYRQTLGQGPEFLTYFQNEAQLEKSRLLSDRFSAERPKGSFSTLEIQRTEQGDSAMYLCASSNSNQPQHFGDGTRLSIL.

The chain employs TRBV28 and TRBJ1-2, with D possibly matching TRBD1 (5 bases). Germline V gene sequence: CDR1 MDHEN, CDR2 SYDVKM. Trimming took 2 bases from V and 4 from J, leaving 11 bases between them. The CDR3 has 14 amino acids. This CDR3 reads CASSLPTGLYGYTF. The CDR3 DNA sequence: TGTGCCAGCAGTTTACCTACAGGTCTCTATGGCTACACCTTC.

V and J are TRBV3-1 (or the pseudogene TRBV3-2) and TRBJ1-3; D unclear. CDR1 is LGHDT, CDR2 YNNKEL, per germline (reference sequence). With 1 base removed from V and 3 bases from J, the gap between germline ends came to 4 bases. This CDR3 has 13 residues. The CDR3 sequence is CASSQAGGNTIYF. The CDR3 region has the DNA TGTGCCAGCAGCCAAGCGGGTGGAAACACCATATATTTT.

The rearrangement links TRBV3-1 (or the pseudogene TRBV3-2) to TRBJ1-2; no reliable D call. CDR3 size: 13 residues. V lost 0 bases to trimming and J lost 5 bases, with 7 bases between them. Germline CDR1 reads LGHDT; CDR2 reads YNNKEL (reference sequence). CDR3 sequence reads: CASSQETSYGYTF. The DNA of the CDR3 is TGTGCCAGCAGCCAAGAAACCTCTTATGGCTACACCTTC.

The CDR3: CASSPRRASNEKLFF. CDR3 nucleotides: TGTGCCAGCAGCCCTCGGAGAGCCTCAAATGAAAAACTGTTTTTT. The V gene is TRBV4-2, the J gene TRBJ1-4; D ambiguous. V was trimmed by 4 bases and J by 5 bases, leaving 14 bases between them. This CDR3 is built from 15 residues. The germline CDR1 and CDR2 sequences are LGHNA and YNFKEQ.

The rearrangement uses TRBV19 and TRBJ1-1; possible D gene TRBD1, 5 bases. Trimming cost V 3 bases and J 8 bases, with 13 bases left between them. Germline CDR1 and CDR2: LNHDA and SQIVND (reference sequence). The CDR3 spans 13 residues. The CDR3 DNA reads TGTGCCAGTAGTATCTCTGCAGGGTGGGAAGCTTTCTTT. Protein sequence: CASSISAGWEAFF.

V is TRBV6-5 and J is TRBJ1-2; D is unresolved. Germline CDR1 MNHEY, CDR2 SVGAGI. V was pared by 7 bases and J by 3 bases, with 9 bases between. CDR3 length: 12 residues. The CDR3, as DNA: TGTGCCAGCAAAGGTGGGGACTATGGCTACACCTTC. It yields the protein CASKGGDYGYTF.

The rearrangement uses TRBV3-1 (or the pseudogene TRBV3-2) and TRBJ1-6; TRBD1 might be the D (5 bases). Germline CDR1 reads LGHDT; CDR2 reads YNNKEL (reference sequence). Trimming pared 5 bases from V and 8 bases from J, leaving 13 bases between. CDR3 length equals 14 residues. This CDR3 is CASSARDLYSPLHF. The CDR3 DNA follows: TGTGCCAGCAGCGCACGGGACTTATATTCACCCCTCCACTTT.

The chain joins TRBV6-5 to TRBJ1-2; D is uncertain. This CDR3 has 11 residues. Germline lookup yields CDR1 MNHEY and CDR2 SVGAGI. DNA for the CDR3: TGTGAAGCCGGGAACAACTATGGCTACACCTTC. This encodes CEAGNNYGYTF.

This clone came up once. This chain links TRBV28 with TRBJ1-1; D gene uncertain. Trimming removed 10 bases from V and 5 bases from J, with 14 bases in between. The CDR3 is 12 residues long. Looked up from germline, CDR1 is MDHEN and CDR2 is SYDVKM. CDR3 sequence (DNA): TGTGCCACCGACACCTCCGCTACTGAAGCTTTCTTT. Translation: CATDTSATEAFF.

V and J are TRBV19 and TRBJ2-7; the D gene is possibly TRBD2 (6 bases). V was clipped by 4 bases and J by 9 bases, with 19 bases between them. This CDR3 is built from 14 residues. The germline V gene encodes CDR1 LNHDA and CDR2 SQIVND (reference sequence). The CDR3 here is CASSTGTGSYVQYF. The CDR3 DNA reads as TGTGCCAGTAGTACGGGGACTGGTTCTTATGTGCAGTACTTC.

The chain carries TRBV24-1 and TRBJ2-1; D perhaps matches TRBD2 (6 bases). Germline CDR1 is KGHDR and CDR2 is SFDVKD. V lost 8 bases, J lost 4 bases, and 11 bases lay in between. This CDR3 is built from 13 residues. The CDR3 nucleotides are TGTGCCACCATGGGGGGATCTTACAATGAGCAGTTCTTC. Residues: CATMGGSYNEQFF.

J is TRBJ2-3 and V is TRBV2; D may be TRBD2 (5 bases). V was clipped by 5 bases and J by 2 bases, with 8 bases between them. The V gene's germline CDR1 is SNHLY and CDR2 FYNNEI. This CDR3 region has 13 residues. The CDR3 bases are TGTGCCAGCAGTATCGGGGTCACAGATACGCAGTATTTT. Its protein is CASSIGVTDTQYF.

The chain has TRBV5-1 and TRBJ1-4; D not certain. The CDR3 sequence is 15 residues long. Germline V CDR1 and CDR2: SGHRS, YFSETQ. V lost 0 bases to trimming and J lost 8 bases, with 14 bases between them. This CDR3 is CASSLGSTIREKLFF. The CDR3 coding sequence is TGCGCCAGCAGCTTGGGTTCAACCATACGGGAAAAACTGTTTTTT.

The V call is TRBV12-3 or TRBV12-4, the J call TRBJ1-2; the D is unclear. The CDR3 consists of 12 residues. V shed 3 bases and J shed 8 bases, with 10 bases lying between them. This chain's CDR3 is CASSLEGRGYTF. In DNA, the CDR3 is TGTGCCAGCAGTTTGGAAGGTCGCGGCTACACCTTC.

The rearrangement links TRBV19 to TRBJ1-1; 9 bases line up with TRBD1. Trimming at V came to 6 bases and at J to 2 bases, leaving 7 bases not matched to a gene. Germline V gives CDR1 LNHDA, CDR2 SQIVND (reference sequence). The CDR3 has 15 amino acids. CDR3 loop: CASRLQGASNTEAFF. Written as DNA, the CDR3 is TGTGCCAGTAGGTTACAGGGGGCCTCAAACACTGAAGCTTTCTTT. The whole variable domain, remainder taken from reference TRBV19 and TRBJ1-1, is DGGITQSPKYLFRKEGQNVTLSCEQNLNHDAMYWYRQDPGQGLRLIYYSQIVNDFQKGDIAEGYSVSREKKESFPLTVTSAQKNPTAFYLCASRLQGASNTEAFFGQGTRLTVV.